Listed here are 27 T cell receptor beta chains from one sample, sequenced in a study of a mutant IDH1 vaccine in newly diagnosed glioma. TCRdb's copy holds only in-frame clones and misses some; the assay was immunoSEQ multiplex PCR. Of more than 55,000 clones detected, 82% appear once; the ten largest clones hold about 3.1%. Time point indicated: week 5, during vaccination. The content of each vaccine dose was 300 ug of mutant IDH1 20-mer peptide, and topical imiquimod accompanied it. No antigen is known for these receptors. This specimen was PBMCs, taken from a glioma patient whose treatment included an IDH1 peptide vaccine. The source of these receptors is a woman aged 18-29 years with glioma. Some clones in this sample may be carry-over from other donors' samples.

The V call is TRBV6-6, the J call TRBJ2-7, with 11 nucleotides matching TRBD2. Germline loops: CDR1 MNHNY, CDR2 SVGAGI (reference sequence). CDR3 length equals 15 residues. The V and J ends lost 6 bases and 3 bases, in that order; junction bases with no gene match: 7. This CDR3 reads CASSIGLAGNYEQYF. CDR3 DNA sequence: TGTGCCAGCAGCATTGGACTAGCGGGTAACTACGAGCAGTACTTC.

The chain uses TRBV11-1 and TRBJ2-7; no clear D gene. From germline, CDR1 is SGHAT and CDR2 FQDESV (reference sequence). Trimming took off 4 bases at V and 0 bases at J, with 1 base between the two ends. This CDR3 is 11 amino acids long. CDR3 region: CASSYSYEQYF. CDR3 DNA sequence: TGTGCCAGCAGCTACTCCTACGAGCAGTACTTC.

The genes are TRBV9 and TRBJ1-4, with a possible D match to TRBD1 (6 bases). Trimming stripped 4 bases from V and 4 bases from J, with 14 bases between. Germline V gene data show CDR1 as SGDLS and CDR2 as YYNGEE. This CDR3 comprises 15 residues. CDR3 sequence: CASSSSGQFNEKLFF. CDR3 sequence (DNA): TGTGCCAGCAGCTCCAGTGGACAGTTTAATGAAAAACTGTTTTTT.

Here the CDR3 reads CASSLDLAHTGELFF. The CDR3 region has the DNA TGTGCCAGCAGCCTGGACTTAGCCCACACCGGGGAGCTGTTTTTT. The chain combines TRBV7-8 with TRBJ2-2; D perhaps matches TRBD2 (5 bases). The CDR3 runs to 15 residues. Trimming took 5 bases from V and 3 from J, leaving 13 bases between them. In germline, CDR1 is SGHVS, CDR2 FQNEAQ.

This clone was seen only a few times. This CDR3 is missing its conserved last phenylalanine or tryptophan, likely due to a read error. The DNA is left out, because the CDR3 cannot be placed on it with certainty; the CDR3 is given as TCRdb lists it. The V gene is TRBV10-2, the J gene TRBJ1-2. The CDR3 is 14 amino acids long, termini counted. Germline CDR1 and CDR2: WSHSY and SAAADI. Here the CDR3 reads CASSESPLDTLFVV.

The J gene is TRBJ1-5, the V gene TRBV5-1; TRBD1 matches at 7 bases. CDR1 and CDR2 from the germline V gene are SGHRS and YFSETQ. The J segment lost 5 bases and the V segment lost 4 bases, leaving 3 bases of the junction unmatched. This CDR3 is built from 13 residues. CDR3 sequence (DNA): TGCGCCAGCAGCCCCAGGGGGGATCAGCCCCAGCATTTT. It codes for CASSPRGDQPQHF. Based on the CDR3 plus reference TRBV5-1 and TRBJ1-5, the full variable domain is KAGVTQTPRYLIKTRGQQVTLSCSPISGHRSVSWYQQTPGQGLQFLFEYFSETQRNKGNFPGRFSGRQFSNSRSEMNVSTLELGDSALYLCASSPRGDQPQHFGDGTRLSIL.

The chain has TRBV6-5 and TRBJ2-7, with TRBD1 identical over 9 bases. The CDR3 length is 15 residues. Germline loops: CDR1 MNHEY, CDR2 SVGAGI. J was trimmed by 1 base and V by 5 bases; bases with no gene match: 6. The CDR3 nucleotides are TGTGCCAGCAGTAACGGACAGGGGTATTCCTACGAGCAGTACTTC. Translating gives CASSNGQGYSYEQYF.

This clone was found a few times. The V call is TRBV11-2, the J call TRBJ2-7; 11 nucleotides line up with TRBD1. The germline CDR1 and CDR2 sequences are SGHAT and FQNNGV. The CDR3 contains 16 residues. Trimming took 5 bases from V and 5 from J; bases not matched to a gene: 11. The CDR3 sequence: CASSVGTGGRGDEQYF. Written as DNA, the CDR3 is TGTGCCAGCAGCGTAGGGACAGGGGGGCGTGGGGACGAGCAGTACTTC.

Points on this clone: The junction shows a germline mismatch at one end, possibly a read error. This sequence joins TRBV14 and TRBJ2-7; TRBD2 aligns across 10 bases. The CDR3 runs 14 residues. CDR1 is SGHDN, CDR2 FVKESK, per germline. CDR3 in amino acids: CASSPTGGTSEKYF. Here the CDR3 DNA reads TGTGCCAGCAGCCCTACCGGGGGGACTAGCGAGAAGTACTTC. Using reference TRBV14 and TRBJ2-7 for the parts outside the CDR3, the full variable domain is EAGVTQFPSHSVIEKGQTVTLRCDPISGHDNLYWYRRVMGKEIKFLLHFVKESKQDESGMPNNRFLAERTGGTYSTLKVQPAELEDSGVYFCASSPTGGTSEKYFGPGTRLTVT.

Here the CDR3 reads CASSDHSSGANVLTF. CDR3 DNA sequence: TGTGCCAGCAGTGATCACAGCTCTGGGGCCAACGTCCTGACTTTC. The V and J genes are TRBV6-1 and TRBJ2-6; D gene uncertain. CDR1 is MNHNS, CDR2 SASEGT, per germline. The V end was cut by 3 bases, the J end by 0 bases, with 6 bases between. The CDR3 has 15 amino acids.

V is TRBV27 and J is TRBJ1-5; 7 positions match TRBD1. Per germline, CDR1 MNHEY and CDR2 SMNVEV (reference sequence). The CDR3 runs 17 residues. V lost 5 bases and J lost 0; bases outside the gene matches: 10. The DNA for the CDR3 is TGTGCCAGCAGTCAGGGGGGCGGGGGTCATAGCAATCAGCCCCAGCATTTT. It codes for CASSQGGGGHSNQPQHF.

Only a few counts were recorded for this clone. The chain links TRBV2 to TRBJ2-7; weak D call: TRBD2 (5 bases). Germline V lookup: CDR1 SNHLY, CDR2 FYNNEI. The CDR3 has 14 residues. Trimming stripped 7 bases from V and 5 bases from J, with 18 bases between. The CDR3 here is CASNGERILHEQYF. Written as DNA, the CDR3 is TGTGCCAGCAACGGGGAAAGAATCCTCCACGAGCAGTACTTC.

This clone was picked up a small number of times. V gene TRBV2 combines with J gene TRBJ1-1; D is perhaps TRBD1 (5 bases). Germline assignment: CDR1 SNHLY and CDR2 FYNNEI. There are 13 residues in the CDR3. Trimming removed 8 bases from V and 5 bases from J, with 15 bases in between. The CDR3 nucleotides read TGTGCCAGCGTCGGGTGGGGGATGACTGAAGCTTTCTTT. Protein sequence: CASVGWGMTEAFF. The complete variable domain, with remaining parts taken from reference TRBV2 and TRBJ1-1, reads EPEVTQTPSHQVTQMGQEVILRCVPISNHLYFYWYRQILGQKVEFLVSFYNNEISEKSEIFDDQFSVERPDGSNFTLKIRSTKLEDSAMYFCASVGWGMTEAFFGQGTRLTVV.

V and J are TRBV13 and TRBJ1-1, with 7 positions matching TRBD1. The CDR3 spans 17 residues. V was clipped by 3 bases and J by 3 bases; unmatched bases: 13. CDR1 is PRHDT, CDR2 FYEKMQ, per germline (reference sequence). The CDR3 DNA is TGTGCCAGCAGCTTCGCCCGGGGCAGGGGGAAGTACACTGAAGCTTTCTTT. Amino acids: CASSFARGRGKYTEAFF.

CDR3 bases: TGTGCCAGCAGTTTAACGGCAGGGCGCGAGCAGTACTTC. Protein sequence: CASSLTAGREQYF. The chain employs TRBV27 and TRBJ2-7; tentatively, D is TRBD1 (5 bases). This CDR3 is 13 amino acids long. From germline, CDR1 is MNHEY and CDR2 SMNVEV (reference sequence). V lost 2 bases and J lost 6, with 11 bases in between.

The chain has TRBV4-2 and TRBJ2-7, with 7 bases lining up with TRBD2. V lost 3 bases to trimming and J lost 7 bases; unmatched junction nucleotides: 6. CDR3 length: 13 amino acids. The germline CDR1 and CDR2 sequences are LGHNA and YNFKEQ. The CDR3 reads CASSQTPSGEQYF. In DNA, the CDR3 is TGTGCCAGCAGCCAGACCCCTAGCGGAGAGCAGTACTTC.

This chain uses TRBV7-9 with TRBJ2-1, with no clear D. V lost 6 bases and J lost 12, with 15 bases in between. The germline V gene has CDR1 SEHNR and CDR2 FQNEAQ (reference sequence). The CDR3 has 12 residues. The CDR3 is CASRVEMLRQFF. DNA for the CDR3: TGTGCCAGCAGGGTCGAGATGCTTAGGCAGTTCTTC.

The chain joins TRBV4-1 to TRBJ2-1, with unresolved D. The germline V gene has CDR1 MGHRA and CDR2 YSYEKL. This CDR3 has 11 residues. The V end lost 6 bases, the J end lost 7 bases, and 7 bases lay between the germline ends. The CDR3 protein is CASRGWNEQFF. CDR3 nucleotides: TGCGCCAGCAGGGGATGGAATGAGCAGTTCTTC.

The CDR3 DNA follows: TGCAGCGTTGTATCTCGGGACAGGGGCTACGAGCAGTACTTC. This encodes CSVVSRDRGYEQYF. This chain joins TRBV29-1 and TRBJ2-7, with 10 bases aligning to TRBD1. The V gene end was trimmed by 4 bases and the J gene end by 3 bases; junction bases not matched to a gene: 6. Germline CDR1 and CDR2: SQVTM and ANQGSEA. This CDR3 is built from 14 residues.

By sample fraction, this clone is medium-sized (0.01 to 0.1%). The DNA of the CDR3 is TGTGCCAGCAGCCCAAGACCGACAGGGGTCGGGGAGCTGTTTTTT. Protein sequence: CASSPRPTGVGELFF. J is TRBJ2-2 and V is TRBV14, with 8 positions matching TRBD1. The CDR3 runs to 15 residues. CDR1 and CDR2 from the germline V gene are SGHDN and FVKESK. Germline trimming cut 4 bases from V and 7 bases from J; bases unmatched to any gene: 8.

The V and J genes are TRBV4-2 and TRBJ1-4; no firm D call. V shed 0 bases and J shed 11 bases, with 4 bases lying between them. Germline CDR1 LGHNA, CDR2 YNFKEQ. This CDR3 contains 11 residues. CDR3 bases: TGTGCCAGCAGCCAAGAGGCCAAACTGTTTTTT. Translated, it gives CASSQEAKLFF.

The CDR3, as DNA: TGCGCCAGCAGCTTGTCACCCCAGGGTTTCGGCACTGAAGCTTTCTTT. Protein: CASSLSPQGFGTEAFF. The chain is built from TRBV5-1 and TRBJ1-1; tentative D call: TRBD1 (5 bases). Germline V gene data show CDR1 as SGHRS and CDR2 as YFSETQ. Deletions cut 1 base from V and 4 bases from J, with 17 bases between. The CDR3 contains 16 residues.

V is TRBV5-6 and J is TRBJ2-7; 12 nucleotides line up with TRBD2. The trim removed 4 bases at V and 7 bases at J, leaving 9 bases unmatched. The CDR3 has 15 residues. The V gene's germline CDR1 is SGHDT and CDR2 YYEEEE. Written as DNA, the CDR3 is TGTGCCAGCAGCCCCGGACTAGCGGGGCGTTGGGAGCAGTACTTC. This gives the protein CASSPGLAGRWEQYF.

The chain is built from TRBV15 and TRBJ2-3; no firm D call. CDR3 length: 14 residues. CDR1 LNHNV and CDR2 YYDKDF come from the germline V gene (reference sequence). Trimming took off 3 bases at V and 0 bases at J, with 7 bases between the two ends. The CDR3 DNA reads TGTGCCACCAGCAGTGTTTTAAGCACAGATACGCAGTATTTT. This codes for CATSSVLSTDTQYF.

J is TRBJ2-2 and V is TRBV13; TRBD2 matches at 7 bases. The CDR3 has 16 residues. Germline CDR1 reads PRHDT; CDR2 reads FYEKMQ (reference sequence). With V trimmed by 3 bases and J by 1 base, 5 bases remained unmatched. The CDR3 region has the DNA TGTGCCAGCAGCTTGTATGGCGGGGGGAACACCGGGGAGCTGTTTTTT. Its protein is CASSLYGGGNTGELFF.

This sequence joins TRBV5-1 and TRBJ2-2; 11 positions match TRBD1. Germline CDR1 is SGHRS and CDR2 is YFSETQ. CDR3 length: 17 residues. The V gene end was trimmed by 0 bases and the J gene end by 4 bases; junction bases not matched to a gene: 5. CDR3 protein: CASSLGTGGAGTGELFF. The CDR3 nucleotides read TGCGCCAGCAGCTTGGGGACAGGGGGCGCGGGCACCGGGGAGCTGTTTTTT.

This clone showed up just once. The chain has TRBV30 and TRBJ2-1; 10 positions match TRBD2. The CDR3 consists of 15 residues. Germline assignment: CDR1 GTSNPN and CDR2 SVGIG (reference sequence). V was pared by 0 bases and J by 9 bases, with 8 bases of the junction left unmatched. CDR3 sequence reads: CAWSVFSGRIFEQFF. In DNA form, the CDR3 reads TGTGCCTGGAGTGTGTTTAGCGGGAGGATTTTTGAGCAGTTCTTC.